These 27 T cell receptor beta chains were all obtained from the same sample, sequenced in a study of T cell clones after liver transplantation. Sequencing was performed with immunoSEQ multiplex PCR; in TCRdb, only in-frame clones are kept and a portion is missing. The repertoire has tens of thousands of clones, 60% to 80% of them found once; the top ten carry approximately 16%. The sequencing used CD4+ T cells from blood, collected before liver transplant. These receptors were obtained from a human donor who received a liver transplant.

This chain links TRBV7-3 with TRBJ2-6; D perhaps matches TRBD2 (5 bases). This CDR3 spans 17 amino acids. Germline CDR1 reads SGHTA; CDR2 reads FQGTGA. Trimming removed 5 bases at V and 0 bases at J, with 14 bases between. CDR3: CASSLQTGSSGANVLTF. The CDR3, as DNA: TGTGCCAGCAGCCTACAAACGGGATCCTCTGGGGCCAACGTCCTGACTTTC.

The J gene is TRBJ2-7, the V gene TRBV2, with 11 nucleotides matching TRBD1. The V gene end was trimmed by 5 bases and the J gene end by 5 bases; junction bases not matched to a gene: 8. This CDR3 has 15 residues. Per the germline V gene, CDR1 is SNHLY and CDR2 is FYNNEI. The CDR3 nucleotides are TGTGCCAGCAGTTCCGCCTCGGGACAGGGGGACGAGCAGTACTTC. Amino acid sequence: CASSSASGQGDEQYF.

The chain combines TRBV7-9 with TRBJ1-4; 7 nucleotides match TRBD1. V shed 3 bases and J 7 bases; nucleotides not matched to a gene: 5. The CDR3 is made up of 14 amino acids. Looked up from germline, CDR1 is SEHNR and CDR2 is FQNEAQ (reference sequence). Here the CDR3 DNA reads TGTGCCAGCAGCTTTCTAGGGGGCGTTGAAAAACTGTTTTTT. It specifies CASSFLGGVEKLFF.

The chain employs TRBV5-4 and TRBJ2-7, with a weak D call TRBD2 (7 bases). The length of the CDR3 is 14 residues. The germline V gene has CDR1 SGHNT and CDR2 YYREEE (reference sequence). The germline V and J ends were trimmed by 3 bases and 6 bases, with 16 bases remaining between them. CDR3 protein: CASSWGGGSVEQYF. The CDR3 DNA sequence: TGTGCCAGCAGCTGGGGCGGGGGCTCCGTCGAGCAGTACTTC.

This clone was seen a handful of times. The chain uses TRBV7-8 and TRBJ1-5; D not certain. The CDR3 consists of 15 residues. Trimming took 1 base from V and 5 from J, leaving 12 bases between them. Germline loops: CDR1 SGHVS, CDR2 FQNEAQ. This CDR3 reads CASSLGPAADQPQHF. The DNA of the CDR3 is TGTGCCAGCAGCTTAGGACCGGCGGCGGATCAGCCCCAGCATTTT.

The chain recombines TRBV11-3 with TRBJ1-5, with D hard to call. Germline CDR1 SGHNT, CDR2 YENEEA. Trimming removed 3 bases from V and 3 bases from J, with 12 bases in between. The CDR3 is 15 residues long. Here the CDR3 reads CASSFSGMANQPQHF. In nucleotides, the CDR3 is TGTGCCAGCAGCTTCTCGGGGATGGCCAATCAGCCCCAGCATTTT.

This chain uses TRBV28 with TRBJ2-2; 13 positions match TRBD2. V lost 5 bases, J lost 4 bases, and 7 bases stayed unmatched. The CDR3 has 17 amino acids. Germline V lookup: CDR1 MDHEN, CDR2 SYDVKM. CDR3 sequence reads: CASSPRLAGGRTGELFF. The CDR3 DNA reads TGTGCCAGCAGTCCCCGACTAGCGGGGGGCCGCACCGGGGAGCTGTTTTTT.

V is TRBV27 and J is TRBJ2-3; D remains unclear. Trimming removed 7 bases at V and 1 base at J, with 18 bases between. Germline CDR1 and CDR2: MNHEY and SMNVEV (reference sequence). The CDR3 spans 16 residues. CDR3 coding DNA: TGTGCCAGCACCTTCGCCTCCATGGCGGGCACAGATACGCAGTATTTT. The encoded protein is CASTFASMAGTDTQYF.

The CDR3 is CAWSVREGTEAFF. The CDR3 nucleotides read TGTGCCTGGAGTGTACGGGAGGGCACTGAAGCTTTCTTT. The chain couples TRBV30 to TRBJ1-1; D not resolved. The CDR3 totals 13 residues. Trimming stripped 0 bases from V and 4 bases from J, with 9 bases between. Germline-derived CDR1 and CDR2 are GTSNPN and SVGIG (reference sequence).

The rearrangement links TRBV13 to TRBJ2-7, with D maybe TRBD1 (6 bases). The CDR3 is made up of 15 amino acids. Between the trimmed V and J ends, which lost 6 bases and 3 bases, there was a span of 18 bases. CDR1 and CDR2 (germline): PRHDT, FYEKMQ (reference sequence). CDR3 in amino acids: CASSWTVEDNYEQYF. The CDR3 DNA is TGTGCCAGCAGTTGGACAGTGGAAGATAACTACGAGCAGTACTTC.

This chain connects TRBV2 to TRBJ2-3, with 10 bases fitting TRBD2. The germline gives CDR1 SNHLY, CDR2 FYNNEI. V lost 1 base and J lost 1; bases outside the gene matches: 5. The CDR3 loop spans 17 amino acids. DNA of the CDR3: TGTGCCAGCAGTGAAGGGGCTAGCGGGGGACGCACAGATACGCAGTATTTT. Amino acid sequence: CASSEGASGGRTDTQYF.

This clone was counted once. This sequence joins TRBV4-1 and TRBJ1-1, with TRBD1 matching over 10 bases. V shed 5 bases, J shed 5 bases, and the junction held 5 bases outside the gene matches. The CDR3 is 14 amino acids. The V gene's germline CDR1 is MGHRA and CDR2 YSYEKL. CDR3 region: CASSAGQGVTEAFF. CDR3 sequence (DNA): TGCGCCAGCAGCGCTGGACAGGGGGTGACTGAAGCTTTCTTT.

The V and J genes are TRBV25-1 and TRBJ2-7; D not certain. The CDR3 consists of 13 residues. From germline, CDR1 is MGHDK and CDR2 SYGVNS. The V and J ends lost 1 base and 0 bases respectively, with 4 bases between them. The DNA for the CDR3 is TGTGCCAGCAGTGAATCTAGCTCCTACGAGCAGTACTTC. Its protein is CASSESSSYEQYF.

The rearrangement joins TRBV5-6 to TRBJ2-7; perhaps TRBD2 as D (8 bases). V was trimmed by 4 bases and J by 7 bases, leaving 21 bases between them. CDR1 SGHDT and CDR2 YYEEEE come from the germline V gene. This CDR3 has 15 amino acids. CDR3 region: CASSREGAGVREQYF. CDR3 sequence (DNA): TGTGCCAGCAGCCGGGAGGGGGCAGGGGTGAGGGAGCAGTACTTC.

The chain uses TRBV13 and TRBJ1-4, with TRBD1 matching 9 bases. CDR3 length: 15 residues. Per germline, CDR1 PRHDT and CDR2 FYEKMQ (reference sequence). The trim removed 3 bases at V and 5 bases at J, leaving 4 bases unmatched. As DNA, the CDR3 is TGTGCCAGCAGCTTCACGGGACAGGGCAATGAAAAACTGTTTTTT. Its translation is CASSFTGQGNEKLFF.

The chain joins TRBV7-2 to TRBJ2-7; TRBD1 aligns across 9 bases. V trimming: 5 bases; J trimming: 0 bases; junction bases outside the gene matches: 5. Germline loops: CDR1 SGHTA, CDR2 FQGNSA. The CDR3 is made up of 15 amino acids. The CDR3 loop is CASSIGTGSSYEQYF. CDR3 in DNA: TGTGCCAGCAGCATCGGGACAGGGAGCTCCTACGAGCAGTACTTC.

The chain recombines TRBV7-9 with TRBJ2-2, with 9 bases aligning to TRBD2. This CDR3 has 16 amino acids. V lost 5 bases, J lost 4 bases, and 8 bases stayed unmatched. The V gene's germline CDR1 is SEHNR and CDR2 FQNEAQ (reference sequence). In DNA form, the CDR3 reads TGTGCCAGCAGCCTGGTAGCGGGGGATCCCACCGGGGAGCTGTTTTTT. Its translation is CASSLVAGDPTGELFF.

V gene TRBV11-2 combines with J gene TRBJ2-7; 13 nucleotides match TRBD2. CDR1 and CDR2 (germline): SGHAT, FQNNGV. The V and J ends lost 5 bases and 2 bases, in that order; junction bases with no gene match: 6. The length of the CDR3 is 16 residues. CDR3 protein: CASSVGLAGVPYEQYF. CDR3 bases: TGTGCCAGCAGCGTAGGACTAGCGGGGGTCCCCTACGAGCAGTACTTC.

The chain joins TRBV6-1 to TRBJ1-5, with TRBD1 as a possible D gene (6 bases). Trimming pared 4 bases from V and 6 bases from J, leaving 16 bases between. The CDR3 runs 15 residues. Germline V lookup: CDR1 MNHNS, CDR2 SASEGT. The DNA of the CDR3 is TGTGCCAGCAGTGGAGGGCAGGGGAAAGGTCAGCCCCAGCATTTT. Translated: CASSGGQGKGQPQHF.

J is TRBJ1-2 and V is TRBV6-5, with D maybe TRBD1 (5 bases). CDR1 and CDR2 from the germline V gene are MNHEY and SVGAGI. The CDR3 consists of 15 residues. V was clipped by 0 bases and J by 2 bases, with 10 bases between them. The CDR3 loop reads CASSYSPGINYGYTF. The DNA of the CDR3 is TGTGCCAGCAGTTACTCCCCAGGGATCAACTATGGCTACACCTTC.

This chain uses TRBV29-1 with TRBJ2-2; 11 bases align to TRBD1. V lost 4 bases, J lost 6 bases, and 1 base stayed unmatched. Germline lookup yields CDR1 SQVTM and CDR2 ANQGSEA. CDR3 size: 13 residues. CDR3 residues: CSVVGQGAGELFF. In DNA, the CDR3 is TGCAGCGTTGTGGGACAGGGGGCCGGGGAGCTGTTTTTT.

The V and J genes are TRBV10-1 and TRBJ1-3, with 7 bases matching TRBD1. The junction had 6 bases not matched to a gene; V was cut back by 2 bases and J by 2 bases. This CDR3 comprises 16 residues. Germline CDR1 reads WNHNN; CDR2 reads SYGVQD (reference sequence). The CDR3 coding sequence is TGCGCCAGCAGTGAGAAACAGGGGAGCACTGGAAACACCATATATTTT. It translates to CASSEKQGSTGNTIYF.

The V and J genes are TRBV28 and TRBJ1-2; D is ambiguous. Between the trimmed V and J ends, which lost 6 bases and 3 bases, there was a span of 11 bases. This CDR3 has 13 amino acids. CDR1 MDHEN and CDR2 SYDVKM come from the germline V gene. This CDR3 reads CASRSGFYYGYTF. DNA of the CDR3: TGTGCCAGCAGGTCGGGGTTTTACTATGGCTACACCTTC.

V is TRBV6-4 and J is TRBJ2-3; 10 bases agree with TRBD2. Germline V gives CDR1 MRHNA, CDR2 SNTAGT. CDR3 length: 17 residues. V trimming: 1 base; J trimming: 0 bases; junction bases outside the gene matches: 4. CDR3 residues: CASSDYIAGGSTDTQYF. As DNA, the CDR3 is TGTGCCAGCAGTGACTACATAGCGGGGGGCAGCACAGATACGCAGTATTTT.

In nucleotides, the CDR3 is TGTGCCAGCAAAAGAGGACTAGCGGGGGGGTACGAGCAGTACTTC. Its translation: CASKRGLAGGYEQYF. The chain uses TRBV6-6 and TRBJ2-7, with 15 positions matching TRBD2. Germline V gives CDR1 MNHNY, CDR2 SVGAGI (reference sequence). This CDR3 region has 15 residues. V trimming: 7 bases; J trimming: 4 bases; junction bases outside the gene matches: 5.

The chain employs TRBV5-5 and TRBJ2-3; D is unclear. CDR1 and CDR2 (germline): SGHKS, YYEKEE (reference sequence). The CDR3 loop spans 12 amino acids. V lost 2 bases, J lost 4 bases, and 5 bases lay in between. The CDR3, as DNA: TGTGCCAGCAGCTTTAGAGCAGATACGCAGTATTTT. It specifies CASSFRADTQYF. The full variable domain, in which reference TRBV5-5 and TRBJ2-3 provide the parts outside the CDR3, is DAGVTQSPTHLIKTRGQQVTLRCSPISGHKSVSWYQQVLGQGPQFIFQYYEKEERGRGNFPDRFSARQFPNYSSELNVNALLLGDSALYLCASSFRADTQYFGPGTRLTVL.

The chain has TRBV5-1 and TRBJ1-1; TRBD1 is a possible D gene (5 bases). The germline gives CDR1 SGHRS, CDR2 YFSETQ. The CDR3 runs 14 residues. Trimming took off 0 bases at V and 4 bases at J, with 10 bases between the two ends. In DNA, the CDR3 is TGCGCCAGCAGCTTGGTTGGTCAGGGCACTGAAGCTTTCTTT. This encodes CASSLVGQGTEAFF.